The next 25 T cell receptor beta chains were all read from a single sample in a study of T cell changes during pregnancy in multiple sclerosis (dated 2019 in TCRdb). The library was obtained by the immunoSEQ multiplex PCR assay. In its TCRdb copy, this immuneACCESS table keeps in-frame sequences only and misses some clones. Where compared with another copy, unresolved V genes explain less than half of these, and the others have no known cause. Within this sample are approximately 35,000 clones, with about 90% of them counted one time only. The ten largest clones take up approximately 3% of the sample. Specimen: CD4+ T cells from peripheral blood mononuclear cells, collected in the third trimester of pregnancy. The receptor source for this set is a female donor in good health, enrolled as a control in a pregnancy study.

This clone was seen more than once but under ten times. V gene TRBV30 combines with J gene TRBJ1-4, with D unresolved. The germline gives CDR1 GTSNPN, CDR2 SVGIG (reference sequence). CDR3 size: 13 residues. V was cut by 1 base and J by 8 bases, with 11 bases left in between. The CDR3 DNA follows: TGTGCCTGGAGTGCAAGCGGTGGGGAAAAACTGTTTTTT. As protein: CAWSASGGEKLFF.

The CDR3 DNA reads TGCGCCAGCGGCGGACAGGGGGGTTCCTACAATGAGCAGTTCTTC. Amino acid sequence: CASGGQGGSYNEQFF. This sequence joins TRBV5-1 and TRBJ2-1; TRBD1 agrees at 10 bases. Trimming removed 7 bases from V and 1 base from J; junction bases left unmatched: 5. The CDR3 sequence is 15 residues long. CDR1 is SGHRS, CDR2 YFSETQ, per germline. Complete variable domain (other parts from reference TRBV5-1 and TRBJ2-1): KAGVTQTPRYLIKTRGQQVTLSCSPISGHRSVSWYQQTPGQGLQFLFEYFSETQRNKGNFPGRFSGRQFSNSRSEMNVSTLELGDSALYLCASGGQGGSYNEQFFGPGTRLTVL.

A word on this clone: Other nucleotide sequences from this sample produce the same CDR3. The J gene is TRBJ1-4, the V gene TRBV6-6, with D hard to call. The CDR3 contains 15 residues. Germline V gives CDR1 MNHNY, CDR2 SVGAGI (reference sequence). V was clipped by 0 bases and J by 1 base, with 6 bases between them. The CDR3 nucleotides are TGTGCCAGCAGTTACTCGGGAGGAACTAATGAAAAACTGTTTTTT. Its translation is CASSYSGGTNEKLFF.

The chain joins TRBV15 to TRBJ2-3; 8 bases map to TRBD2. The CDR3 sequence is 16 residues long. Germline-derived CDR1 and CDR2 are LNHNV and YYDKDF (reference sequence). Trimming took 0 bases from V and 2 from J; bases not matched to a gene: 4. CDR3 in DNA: TGTGCCACCAGCAGAGAGATAGCGGGATCCACAGATACGCAGTATTTT. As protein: CATSREIAGSTDTQYF.

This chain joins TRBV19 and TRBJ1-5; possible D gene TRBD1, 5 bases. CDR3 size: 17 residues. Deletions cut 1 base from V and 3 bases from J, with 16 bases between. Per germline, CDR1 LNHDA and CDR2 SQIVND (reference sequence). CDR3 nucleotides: TGTGCCAGTAGTATAGGGAGAGGCAGGGCGGTCAATCAGCCCCAGCATTTT. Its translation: CASSIGRGRAVNQPQHF.

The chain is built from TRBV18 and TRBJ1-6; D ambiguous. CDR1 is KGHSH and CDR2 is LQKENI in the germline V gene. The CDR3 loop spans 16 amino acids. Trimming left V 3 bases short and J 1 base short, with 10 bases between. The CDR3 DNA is TGTGCCAGCTCACCGGGCGGGCTGTCCTATAATTCACCCCTCCACTTT. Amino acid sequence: CASSPGGLSYNSPLHF.

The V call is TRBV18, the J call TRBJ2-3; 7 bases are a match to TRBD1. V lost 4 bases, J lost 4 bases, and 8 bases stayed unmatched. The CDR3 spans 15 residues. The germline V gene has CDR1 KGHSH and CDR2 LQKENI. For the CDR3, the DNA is TGTGCCAGCTCACAATACCTAGGGGGCCCAGATACGCAGTATTTT. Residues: CASSQYLGGPDTQYF.

CDR3 loop: CASSPSNSGGYEQYF. The CDR3 DNA reads as TGCGCCAGCAGCCCCTCTAATAGCGGAGGCTACGAGCAGTACTTC. The chain carries TRBV5-1 and TRBJ2-7, with D perhaps TRBD2 (6 bases). V was shortened by 4 bases and J by 3 bases, with 17 bases between the two germline ends. CDR1 SGHRS and CDR2 YFSETQ come from the germline V gene. The CDR3 sequence is 15 residues long. The full variable domain, its missing parts supplied by reference TRBV5-1 and TRBJ2-7, is KAGVTQTPRYLIKTRGQQVTLSCSPISGHRSVSWYQQTPGQGLQFLFEYFSETQRNKGNFPGRFSGRQFSNSRSEMNVSTLELGDSALYLCASSPSNSGGYEQYFGPGTRLTVT.

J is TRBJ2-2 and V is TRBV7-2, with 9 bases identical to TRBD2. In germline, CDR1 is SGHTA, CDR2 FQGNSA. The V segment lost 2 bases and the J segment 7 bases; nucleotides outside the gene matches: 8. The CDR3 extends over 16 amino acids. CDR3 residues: CASSLSASGTIGELFF. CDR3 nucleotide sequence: TGTGCCAGCAGCTTAAGCGCTAGCGGGACTATCGGGGAGCTGTTTTTT. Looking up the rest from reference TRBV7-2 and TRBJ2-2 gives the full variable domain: GAGVSQSPSNKVTEKGKDVELRCDPISGHTALYWYRQSLGQGLEFLIYFQGNSAPDKSGLPSDRFSAERTGGSVSTLTIQRTQQEDSAVYLCASSLSASGTIGELFFGEGSRLTVL.

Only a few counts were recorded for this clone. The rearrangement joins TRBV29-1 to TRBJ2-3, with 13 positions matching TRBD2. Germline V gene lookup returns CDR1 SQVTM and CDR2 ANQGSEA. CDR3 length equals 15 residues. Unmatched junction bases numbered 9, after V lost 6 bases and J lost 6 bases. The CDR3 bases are TGCAGCGTCGGGACTAGCGGGGCTCCCGCGGATACGCAGTATTTT. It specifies CSVGTSGAPADTQYF.

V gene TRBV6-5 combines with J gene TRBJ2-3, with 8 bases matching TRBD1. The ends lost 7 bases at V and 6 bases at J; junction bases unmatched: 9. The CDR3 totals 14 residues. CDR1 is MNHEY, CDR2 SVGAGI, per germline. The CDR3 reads CASNQDRAQDTQYF. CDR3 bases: TGTGCCAGCAACCAGGACAGGGCCCAGGATACGCAGTATTTT.

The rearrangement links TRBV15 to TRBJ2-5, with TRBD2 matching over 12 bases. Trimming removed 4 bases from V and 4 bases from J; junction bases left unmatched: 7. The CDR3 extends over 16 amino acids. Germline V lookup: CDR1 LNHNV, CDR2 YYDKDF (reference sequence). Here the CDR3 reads CATSITTSGRRETQYF. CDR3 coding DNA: TGTGCCACCAGCATTACCACTAGCGGGAGGAGAGAGACCCAGTACTTC.

CDR3 loop: CASSPDSFNQPQHF. The CDR3 region has the DNA TGTGCCAGCAGCCCCGACAGTTTCAATCAGCCCCAGCATTTT. The V gene is TRBV7-9, the J gene TRBJ1-5; tentative D call: TRBD1 (5 bases). Trimming took off 5 bases at V and 3 bases at J, with 11 bases between the two ends. This CDR3 contains 14 residues. Per germline, CDR1 SEHNR and CDR2 FQNEAQ (reference sequence).

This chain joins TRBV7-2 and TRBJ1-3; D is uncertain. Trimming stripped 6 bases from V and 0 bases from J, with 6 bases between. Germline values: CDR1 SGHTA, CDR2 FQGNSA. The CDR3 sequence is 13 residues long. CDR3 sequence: CASSVISGNTIYF. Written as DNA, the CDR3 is TGTGCCAGCAGTGTAATCTCTGGAAACACCATATATTTT.

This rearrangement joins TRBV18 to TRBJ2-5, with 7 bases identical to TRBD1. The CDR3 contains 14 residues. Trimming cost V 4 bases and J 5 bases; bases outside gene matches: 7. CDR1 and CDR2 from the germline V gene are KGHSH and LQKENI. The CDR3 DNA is TGTGCCAGCTCACGACAGGGAGTGGGGGAGACCCAGTACTTC. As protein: CASSRQGVGETQYF.

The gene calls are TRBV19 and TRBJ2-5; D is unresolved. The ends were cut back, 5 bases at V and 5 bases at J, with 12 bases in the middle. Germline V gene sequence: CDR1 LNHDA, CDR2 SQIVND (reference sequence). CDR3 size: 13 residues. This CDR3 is CASSGLEMETQYF. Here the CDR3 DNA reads TGTGCCAGTAGTGGCCTAGAGATGGAGACCCAGTACTTC.

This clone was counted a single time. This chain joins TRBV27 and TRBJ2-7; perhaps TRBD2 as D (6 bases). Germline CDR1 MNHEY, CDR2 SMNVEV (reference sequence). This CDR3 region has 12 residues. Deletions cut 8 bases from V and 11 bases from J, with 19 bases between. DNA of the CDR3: TGTGCCAGCGGGCCATTACTGGGCGGGGAGTACTTC. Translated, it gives CASGPLLGGEYF.

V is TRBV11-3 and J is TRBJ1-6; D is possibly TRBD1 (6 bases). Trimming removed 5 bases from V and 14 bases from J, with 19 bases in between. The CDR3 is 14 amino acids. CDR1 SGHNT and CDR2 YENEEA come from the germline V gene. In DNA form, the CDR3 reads TGTGCCAGCAGCACCGGACAGAGGATTTCGGCCCTCCACTTT. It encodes CASSTGQRISALHF.

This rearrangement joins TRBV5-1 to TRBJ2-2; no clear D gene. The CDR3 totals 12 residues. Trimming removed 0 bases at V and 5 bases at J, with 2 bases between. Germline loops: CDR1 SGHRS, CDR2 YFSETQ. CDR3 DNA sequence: TGCGCCAGCAGCTTGGCAACCGGGGAGCTGTTTTTT. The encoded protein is CASSLATGELFF. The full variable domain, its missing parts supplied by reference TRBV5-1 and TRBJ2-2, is KAGVTQTPRYLIKTRGQQVTLSCSPISGHRSVSWYQQTPGQGLQFLFEYFSETQRNKGNFPGRFSGRQFSNSRSEMNVSTLELGDSALYLCASSLATGELFFGEGSRLTVL.

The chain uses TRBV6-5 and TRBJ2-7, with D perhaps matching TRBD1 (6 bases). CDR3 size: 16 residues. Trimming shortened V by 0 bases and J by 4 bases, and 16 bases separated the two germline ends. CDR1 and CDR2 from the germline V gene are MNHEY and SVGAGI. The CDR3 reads CASSYSTGHHVYEQYF. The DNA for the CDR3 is TGTGCCAGCAGTTACTCCACGGGACACCATGTGTACGAGCAGTACTTC.

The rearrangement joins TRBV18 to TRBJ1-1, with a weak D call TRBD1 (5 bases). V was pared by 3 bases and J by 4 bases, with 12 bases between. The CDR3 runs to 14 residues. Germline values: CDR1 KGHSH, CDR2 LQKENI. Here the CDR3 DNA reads TGTGCCAGCTCACCGCGGGACTTTAGCACTGAAGCTTTCTTT. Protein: CASSPRDFSTEAFF.

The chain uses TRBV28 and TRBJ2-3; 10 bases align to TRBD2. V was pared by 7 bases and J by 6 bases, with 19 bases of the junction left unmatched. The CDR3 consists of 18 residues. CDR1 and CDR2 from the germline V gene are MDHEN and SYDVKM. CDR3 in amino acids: CASTPAEGSGGEGDTQYF. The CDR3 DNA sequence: TGTGCCAGCACTCCAGCGGAGGGGAGCGGGGGGGAGGGGGATACGCAGTATTTT.

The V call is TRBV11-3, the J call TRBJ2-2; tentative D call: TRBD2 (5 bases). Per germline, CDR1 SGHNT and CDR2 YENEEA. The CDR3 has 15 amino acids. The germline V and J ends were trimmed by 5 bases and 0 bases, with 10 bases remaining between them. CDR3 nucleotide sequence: TGTGCCAGCAGCCGGACTTCCGCGAACACCGGGGAGCTGTTTTTT. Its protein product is CASSRTSANTGELFF.

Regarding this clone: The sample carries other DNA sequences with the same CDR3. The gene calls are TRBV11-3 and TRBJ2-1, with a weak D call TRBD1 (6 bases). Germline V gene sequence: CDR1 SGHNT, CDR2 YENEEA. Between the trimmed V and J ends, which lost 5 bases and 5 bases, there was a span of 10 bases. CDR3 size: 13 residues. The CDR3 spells CASSPYRDNEQFF. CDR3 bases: TGTGCCAGCAGCCCCTACAGGGACAATGAGCAGTTCTTC.

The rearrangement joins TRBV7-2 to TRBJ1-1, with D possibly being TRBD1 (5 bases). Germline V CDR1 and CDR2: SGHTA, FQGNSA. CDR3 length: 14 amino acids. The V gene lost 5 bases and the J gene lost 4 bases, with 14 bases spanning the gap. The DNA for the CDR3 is TGTGCCAGCAGCCTGGCGGGGGGGAGCACTGAAGCTTTCTTT. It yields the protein CASSLAGGSTEAFF.